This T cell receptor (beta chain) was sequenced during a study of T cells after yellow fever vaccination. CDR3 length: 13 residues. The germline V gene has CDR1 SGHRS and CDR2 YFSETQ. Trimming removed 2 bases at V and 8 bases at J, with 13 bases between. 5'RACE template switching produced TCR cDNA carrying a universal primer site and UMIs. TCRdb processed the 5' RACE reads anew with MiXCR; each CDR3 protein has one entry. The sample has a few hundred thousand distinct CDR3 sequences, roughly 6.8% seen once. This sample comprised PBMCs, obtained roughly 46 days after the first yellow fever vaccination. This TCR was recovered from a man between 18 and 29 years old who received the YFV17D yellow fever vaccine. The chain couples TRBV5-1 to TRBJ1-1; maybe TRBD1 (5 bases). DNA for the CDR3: TGCGCCAGCAGCTTCGGGGGGGGACTAGAAGCTTTCTTT. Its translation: CASSFGGGLEAFF.